This is a list of T cell receptor beta chains from one sample in a study of blood T cell repertoires in COVID-19. Libraries were prepared by immunoSEQ multiplex PCR; TCRdb keeps only in-frame clonotypes and omits some of them. Of about 250,000 clones listed, just over 85% are singletons. Source material: PBMCs or T cells enriched from blood (not recorded which). The receptors shown here come from a man younger than 35 who had recovered from COVID-19. Each CDR3 is given with its conserved first and last residue. The D gene is left open where the match is weak. Where a row states a size, it is once, few, many or the class of an expanded clone; other rows omit it.

cdr3_length | j_call | clone_size | d_call | v_call | cdr3_nt | cdr3_aa
20 | TRBJ2-2 | - | - | TRBV19 | TGTGCCAGTAGTATAGATCCAACTCGGACACCCAACCTCACGGCCGGGGAGCTGTTTTTT | CASSIDPTRTPNLTAGELFF
13 | TRBJ2-7 | - | - | TRBV6-5 | TGTGCCAGCAGACAGGGTTTAACGAGCGAGCAGTACTTC | CASRQGLTSEQYF
14 | TRBJ2-7 | - | TRBD1 | TRBV10-3 | TGTGCCATCAGCGGGGACAGGGACCCCTACGAGCAGTACTTC | CAISGDRDPYEQYF
14 | TRBJ1-1 | - | - | TRBV18 | TGTGCCAGCTCGGCGTCTGAGGTGTGGACTGAAGCTTTCTTT | CASSASEVWTEAFF
16 | TRBJ1-3 | - | - | TRBV6-5 | TGTGCCAGCAGTTACTCTCAGGCTTACTCTGGAAACACCATATATTTT | CASSYSQAYSGNTIYF
16 | TRBJ1-5 | - | - | TRBV3-1/TRBV3-2 | TGTGCCAGCAGCCAAGATTGGGGCACCAGCAATCAGCCCCAGCATTTT | CASSQDWGTSNQPQHF
15 | TRBJ1-2 | - | - | TRBV7-9 | TGTGCCAGCAGCCCAGGTAGAGCCCTCGTCTATGGCTACACCTTC | CASSPGRALVYGYTF
15 | TRBJ2-1 | - | TRBD2 | TRBV27 | TGTGCCAGCAGTCAACTAGCGGGGTCCTACAATGAGCAGTTCTTC | CASSQLAGSYNEQFF
16 | TRBJ2-7 | - | TRBD1 | TRBV18 | TGTGCCAGCTCACGTGGACAGGGGGCCAACAGCTACGAGCAGTACTTC | CASSRGQGANSYEQYF
14 | TRBJ1-1 | few | TRBD1 | TRBV6-5 | TGTGCCAGCAAAGAAGGACAGGTGAACACTGAAGCTTTCTTT | CASKEGQVNTEAFF
14 | TRBJ2-1 | - | TRBD2 | TRBV9 | TGTGCCAGCAGCGTAGGGGTTAGCGGGGGAGAGCAGTTCTTC | CASSVGVSGGEQFF
14 | TRBJ2-5 | - | TRBD2 | TRBV3-1/TRBV3-2 | TGTGCCAGCAGCCAAGGGACTAGCGGAGAGACCCAGTACTTC | CASSQGTSGETQYF
16 | TRBJ1-2 | few | TRBD1 | TRBV10-3 | TGTGCCATCAGACCGCACTGGACAGGGGGATTCTATGGCTACACCTTC | CAIRPHWTGGFYGYTF
14 | TRBJ2-1 | once | TRBD2 | TRBV24-1 | TGTGCCACCAGTGAGCGGGAGATCTACAATGAGCAGTTCTTC | CATSEREIYNEQFF
12 | TRBJ1-2 | - | - | TRBV30 | TGTGCCTGGATCCCAGGGGTGGGTGGCTACACCTTC | CAWIPGVGGYTF
11 | TRBJ2-7 | - | - | TRBV20-1 | TGCAGTGCCGCGGGGAATGGGGAGCAGTACTTC | CSAAGNGEQYF
17 | TRBJ2-3 | - | TRBD2 | TRBV3-1/TRBV3-2 | TGTGCCAGCAGCCAAGATCCAATGACTAGCGGCACAGATACGCAGTATTTT | CASSQDPMTSGTDTQYF
17 | TRBJ1-3 | - | TRBD1 | TRBV7-8 | TGTGCCAGCAGCTTATTAGGCGACAGGGTGTTAGGAAACACCATATATTTT | CASSLLGDRVLGNTIYF
13 | TRBJ1-5 | - | - | TRBV6-5 | TGTGCCAGCAGTTACGGAGATAATCAGCCCCAGCATTTT | CASSYGDNQPQHF
16 | TRBJ2-7 | - | TRBD2 | TRBV5-4 | TGTGCCAGCAGCTTGGGACGGGGGGGGTCCGCCTACGAGCAGTACTTC | CASSLGRGGSAYEQYF
12 | TRBJ1-2 | - | - | TRBV19 | TGTGCCAGTAGTATAGCCAGCTATGGCTACACCTTC | CASSIASYGYTF
11 | TRBJ2-7 | many | - | TRBV18 | TGTGCCAGCTCAGAGGGTTACGAGCAGTACTTC | CASSEGYEQYF
15 | TRBJ2-2 | - | - | TRBV11-3 | TGTGCCAGCAGCTTAGATGGACAGAGCACCAGGGAGCTGTTTTTT | CASSLDGQSTRELFF
15 | TRBJ1-2 | - | TRBD1 | TRBV11-2 | TGTGCCAGCAGCTCATACAGGGGAACGAACTATGGCTACACCTTC | CASSSYRGTNYGYTF
15 | TRBJ1-1 | - | - | TRBV5-1 | TGCGCCAGCAGCTCCTCCCCCCCCGGGGACACTGAAGCTTTCTTT | CASSSSPPGDTEAFF
13 | TRBJ1-2 | - | TRBD1 | TRBV6-5 | TGTGCCAGCAGAACAGAACAGGGGGGTGGCTACACCTTC | CASRTEQGGGYTF
20 | TRBJ1-5 | - | - | TRBV28 | TGTGCCAGCACCCCAAAAATTGGGAAAGGGACTCAGAAAAGCAATCAGCCCCAGCATTTT | CASTPKIGKGTQKSNQPQHF
12 | TRBJ1-1 | - | - | TRBV7-2 | TGTGCCAGCAGCTTAGACGGGGCTGAAGCTTTCTTT | CASSLDGAEAFF
15 | TRBJ2-3 | - | TRBD2 | TRBV6-5 | TGTGCCAGCAGGGGACTAGCGGGAGAGGCAGATACGCAGTATTTT | CASRGLAGEADTQYF
13 | TRBJ2-5 | - | - | TRBV11-2 | TGTGCCAGCAGCCCTCTGGGACACGCGACCCAGTACTTC | CASSPLGHATQYF
16 | TRBJ2-7 | - | TRBD2 | TRBV3-1/TRBV3-2 | TGTGCCAGCAGCCAAGTCCGGACTAGCGGGAGGGACGAGCAGTACTTC | CASSQVRTSGRDEQYF
12 | TRBJ2-7 | - | - | TRBV29-1 | TGCAGCGTTGGGGGGGACTCCTACGAGCAGTACTTC | CSVGGDSYEQYF
16 | TRBJ1-1 | - | TRBD1 | TRBV27 | TGTGCCAGCAGTTTGTCACCCGGGACAGGGGCCTCTGAAGCTTTCTTT | CASSLSPGTGASEAFF
15 | TRBJ1-1 | - | TRBD1 | TRBV11-2 | TGTGCCAGCAGCTCGAGGACAGGGATCAACACTGAAGCTTTCTTT | CASSSRTGINTEAFF
13 | TRBJ2-7 | - | TRBD1 | TRBV18 | TGTGCCAGCTCAAATACAGGGGGCTACGAGCAGTACTTC | CASSNTGGYEQYF
16 | TRBJ2-4 | - | TRBD2 | TRBV15 | TGTGCCACCAGCGGAGACCCAACTAGCGGGAGAAGCATTCAGTACTTC | CATSGDPTSGRSIQYF
16 | TRBJ1-4 | - | - | TRBV15 | TGTGCCACCAGCAGATTAGGACAGCCAACTAATGAAAAACTGTTTTTT | CATSRLGQPTNEKLFF
13 | TRBJ2-7 | - | - | TRBV6-5 | TGTGCCAGCAAAGTCAGCGGTACATACGAGCAGTACTTC | CASKVSGTYEQYF
12 | TRBJ1-3 | - | - | TRBV12-3/TRBV12-4 | TGTGCCAGCAGCTCCCTCGGAAACACCATATATTTT | CASSSLGNTIYF
14 | TRBJ1-2 | - | TRBD1 | TRBV5-6 | TGTGCCAGCAGCCCGGGACAGGGGATGGGTGGCTACACCTTC | CASSPGQGMGGYTF
17 | TRBJ1-2 | - | - | TRBV6-1 | TGTGCCAGCAGTGATCCGGTAGGGGGAAGGGCGGTCTATGGCTACACCTTC | CASSDPVGGRAVYGYTF
13 | TRBJ2-5 | - | - | TRBV6-6 | TGTGCCAGCGTTCAAAGGGGCCGGGAGACCCAGTACTTC | CASVQRGRETQYF
16 | TRBJ2-7 | - | - | TRBV19 | TGTGCCAGTAGTATAGTAGGGGGGGCGGGTTTTTACGAGCAGTACTTC | CASSIVGGAGFYEQYF
16 | TRBJ2-7 | - | TRBD2 | TRBV28 | TGTGCCAGCAGTCCCGTCTCTAGCGGGAACTCCTACGAGCAGTACTTC | CASSPVSSGNSYEQYF
13 | TRBJ2-7 | - | TRBD2 | TRBV7-8 | TGTGCCAGCAGCTTAGAACTAGCGGGGGTGAAGTACTTC | CASSLELAGVKYF
13 | TRBJ1-4 | - | - | TRBV12-3/TRBV12-4 | TGTGCCAGCAGTTTAGGAGGTGGTGAAAAACTGTTTTTT | CASSLGGGEKLFF
16 | TRBJ2-3 | - | - | TRBV3-1/TRBV3-2 | TGTGCCAGCAGCCAGGAATACAGGGTAGTCCCAGATACGCAGTATTTT | CASSQEYRVVPDTQYF
16 | TRBJ1-2 | few | TRBD1 | TRBV3-1/TRBV3-2 | TGTGCCACCCTCGGACAGGGCCTAAACTTTAACTATGGCTACACCTTC | CATLGQGLNFNYGYTF